The entry below describes one TCR beta chain. The antigen remains undetermined. Clones were read by immunoSEQ multiplex PCR, and TCRdb kept only the in-frame ones, dropping some. Among over 50,000 clones listed, 82% were seen once. At cycle 4 day 1, cycle 7 day 1, and baseline, blood was sampled. This record comes from a study of OX40 agonist ivuxolimab in advanced cancers. Study overall: Among those treated, three patients had partial responses, one with hepatocellular carcinoma and two with cutaneous melanoma. Study results and caveats: Within 6 weeks, CD4+ and CD8+ blood T cells expanded clonally at 0.1 to 3.0 mg/kg. Expanded peripheral T-cell antigen specificity went undetermined.

The source of this sequence is an adult with an advanced solid tumor such as melanoma, head and neck, liver or kidney cancer. Specimen: CD4+ or CD8+ T cells sorted from blood, collected in a trial of the OX40 agonist ivuxolimab.

CDR3 sequence: CASSPGTSGSGEQYF. CDR3 nucleotide sequence: TGTGCCAGCTCACCCGGGACTAGCGGGAGTGGTGAGCAGTACTTC. The chain carries TRBV18 and TRBJ2-7; 14 bases align to TRBD2. The V segment lost 3 bases and the J segment 7 bases; nucleotides outside the gene matches: 5. Germline assignment: CDR1 KGHSH and CDR2 LQKENI. The CDR3 runs to 15 residues.